This T cell receptor beta chain was recorded in a study of blood T cell repertoires in COVID-19. For the study at large: COVID-19 samples from acute and convalescent phases originated in the United States, Italy and Spain.

With V trimmed by 3 bases and J by 3 bases, 7 bases remained unmatched. The CDR3 has 15 amino acids. Germline V CDR1 and CDR2: SGHRS, YFSETQ. Authors' data handling: The assay estimated nucleated cells by amplifying reference gene primers. Measured with immunoSEQ multiplex PCR; TCRdb has only the in-frame clones, and not every one. V and J calls and clone size are as listed in that table; D and trimming were resolved from the DNA. The repertoire holds approximately 240,000 clones, with 75% to 95% as singletons. The gene calls are TRBV5-1 and TRBJ2-7; 9 bases map to TRBD1. The receptor was isolated from a woman aged 18 to 35 who had recovered from COVID-19. The sequenced material came from PBMCs or T cells enriched from blood (not recorded which). CDR3 region: CASSSTGGSLYEQYF. The CDR3 DNA reads TGCGCCAGCAGCTCAACAGGGGGCTCCCTCTACGAGCAGTACTTC.